Ten or more counts support the clone carrying this TCR beta chain. Unique molecular identifiers tagged the TCRbeta library. Via MiXCR, TCRdb re-called the PCR reads, giving one row per CDR3 protein. The table records hundreds of thousands of distinct CDR3 sequences, 10% of them present only once. The sample belongs to a study of T-cell reconstitution after alpha-beta-depleted transplantation in children. The length of the CDR3 is 14 residues. V was pared by 6 bases and J by 0 bases, with 2 bases of the junction left unmatched. The V gene is TRBV12-3 or TRBV12-4, the J gene TRBJ2-3, with 8 bases identical to TRBD2. The sequencing used PBMCs from the stem cell graft donor, collected from the stem cell graft. The clonotype comes from a human donor who donated a stem cell graft to a child with acute myeloid leukemia. CDR3 in amino acids: CASRREGSTDTQYF. CDR3 nucleotide sequence: TGTGCCAGCAGACGGGAGGGGAGCACAGATACGCAGTATTTT.